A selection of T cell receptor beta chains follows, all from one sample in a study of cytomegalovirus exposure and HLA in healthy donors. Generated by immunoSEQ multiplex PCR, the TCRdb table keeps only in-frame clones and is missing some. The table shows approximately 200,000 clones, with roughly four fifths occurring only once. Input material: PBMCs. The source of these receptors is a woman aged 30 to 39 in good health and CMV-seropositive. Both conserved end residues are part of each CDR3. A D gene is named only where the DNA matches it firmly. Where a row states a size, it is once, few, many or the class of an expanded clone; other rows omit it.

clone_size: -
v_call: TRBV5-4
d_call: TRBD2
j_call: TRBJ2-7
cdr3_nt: TGTGCCAGCAGCCCCCCCAGACTAGCGGGAGGGTCCTACGAGCAGTACTTC
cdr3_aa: CASSPPRLAGGSYEQYF

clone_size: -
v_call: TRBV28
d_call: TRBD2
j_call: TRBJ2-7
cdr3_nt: TGTGCCAGCAGTCCCCCAACTAGCGGGATCCCCTACGAGCAGTACTTC
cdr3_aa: CASSPPTSGIPYEQYF

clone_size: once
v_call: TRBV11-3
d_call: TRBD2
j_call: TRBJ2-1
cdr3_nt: TGTGCCAGCAGCCCTAGCGGGATCCATGAGCAGTTCTTC
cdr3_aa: CASSPSGIHEQFF

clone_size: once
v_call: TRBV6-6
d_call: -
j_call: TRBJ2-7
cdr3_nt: TGTGCCAGCAGTTACGACAGCTCCTACGAGCAGTACTTC
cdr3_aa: CASSYDSSYEQYF

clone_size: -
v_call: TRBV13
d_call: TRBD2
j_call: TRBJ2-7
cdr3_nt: TGTGCCAGCAGCTTAAGGAGCGGGAGGGTCAGGGACGAGCAGTACTTC
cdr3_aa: CASSLRSGRVRDEQYF

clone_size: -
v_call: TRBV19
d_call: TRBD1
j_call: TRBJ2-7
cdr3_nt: TGTGCCACCAGACCGGGACAGGGGGCCGGGGAGCAGTACTTC
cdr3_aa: CATRPGQGAGEQYF

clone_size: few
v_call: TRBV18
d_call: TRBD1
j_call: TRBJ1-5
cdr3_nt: TGTGCCAGCTCACCGGGGACAGGACTCAATCAGCCCCAGCATTTT
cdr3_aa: CASSPGTGLNQPQHF

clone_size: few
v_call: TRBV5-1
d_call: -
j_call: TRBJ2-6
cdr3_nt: TGCGCCAGCAGCTTCCACCTGGACGGGAGCTCTGGGGCCAACGTCCTGACTTTC
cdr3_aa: CASSFHLDGSSGANVLTF

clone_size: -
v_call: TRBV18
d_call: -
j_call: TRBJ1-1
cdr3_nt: TGTGCCAGCGAAGGGGTGGGCACTGAAGCTTTCTTT
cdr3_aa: CASEGVGTEAFF

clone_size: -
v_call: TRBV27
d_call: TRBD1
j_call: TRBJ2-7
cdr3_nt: TGTGCCAGCTTTGGGACAGGGGGGTCCTACGAGCAGTACTTC
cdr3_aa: CASFGTGGSYEQYF

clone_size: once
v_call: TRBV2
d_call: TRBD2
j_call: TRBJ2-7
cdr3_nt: TGTGCCAGCAGTGAATGGGGGGGTACCTACGAGCAGTACTTC
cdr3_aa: CASSEWGGTYEQYF

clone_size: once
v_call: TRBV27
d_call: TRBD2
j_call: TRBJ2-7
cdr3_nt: TGTGCCAGTAGGGCTAGCGGAGTCGGCGAGCAGTACTTC
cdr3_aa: CASRASGVGEQYF

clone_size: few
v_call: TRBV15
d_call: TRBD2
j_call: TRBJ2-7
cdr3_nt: TGTGCCACCAGCAGCGCAACCCTTAGCGGGAGTATATACGAGCAGTACTTC
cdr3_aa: CATSSATLSGSIYEQYF

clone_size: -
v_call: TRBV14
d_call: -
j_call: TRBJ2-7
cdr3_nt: TGTGCCAGCAGCCACCGGACACCTTACGAGCAGTACTTC
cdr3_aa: CASSHRTPYEQYF

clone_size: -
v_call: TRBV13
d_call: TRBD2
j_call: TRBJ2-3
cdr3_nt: TGTGCCAGCAAGGGGACTAGCGTCTCAGATACGCAGTATTTT
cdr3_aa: CASKGTSVSDTQYF

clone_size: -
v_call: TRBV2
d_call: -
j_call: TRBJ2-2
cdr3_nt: TGTGCCAGCAGTGCACAAACAGGAGAAGTCGGGGAGCTGTTTTTT
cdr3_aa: CASSAQTGEVGELFF

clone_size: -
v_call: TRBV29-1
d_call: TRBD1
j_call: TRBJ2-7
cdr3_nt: TGCAGCGTTGAGAGACAGGGGAATTACGAGCAGTACTTC
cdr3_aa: CSVERQGNYEQYF

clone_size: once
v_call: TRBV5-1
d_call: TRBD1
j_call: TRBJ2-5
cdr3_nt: TGCGCCAGCGCCGCTGCGGGACAGGGCCAAGAGACCCAGTACTTC
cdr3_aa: CASAAAGQGQETQYF

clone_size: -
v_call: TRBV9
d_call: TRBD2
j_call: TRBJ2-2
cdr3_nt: TGTGCCAGCAGCCTAAGAGCCACTAGCGGGAGTAAGACCGGGGAGCTGTTTTTT
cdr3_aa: CASSLRATSGSKTGELFF

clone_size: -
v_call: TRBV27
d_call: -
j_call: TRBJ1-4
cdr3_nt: TGTGCCAGCAGTTTGGGGCGTAATGAAAAACTGTTTTTT
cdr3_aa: CASSLGRNEKLFF

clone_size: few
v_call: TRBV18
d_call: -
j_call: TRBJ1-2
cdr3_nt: TGTGCCAGCTCACCACTCGTGGCCAGCTATGGCTACACCTTC
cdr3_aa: CASSPLVASYGYTF

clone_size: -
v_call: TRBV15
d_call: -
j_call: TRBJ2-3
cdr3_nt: TGTGCCACCAGCAGATCTCCCTCTTTCCTAGCGACCACCACAGATACGCAGTATTTT
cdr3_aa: CATSRSPSFLATTTDTQYF

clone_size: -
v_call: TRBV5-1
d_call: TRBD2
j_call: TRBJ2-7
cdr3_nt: TGCGCCAGCAGCTTGGCCGATCTGGGGGAGGGCCACGAGCAGTACTTC
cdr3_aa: CASSLADLGEGHEQYF

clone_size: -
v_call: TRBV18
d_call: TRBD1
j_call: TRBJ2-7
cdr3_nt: TGTGCCAGCTCGCGGACAGGGGAGTCCTACGAGCAGTACTTC
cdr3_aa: CASSRTGESYEQYF

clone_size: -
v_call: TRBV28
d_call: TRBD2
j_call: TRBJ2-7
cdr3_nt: TGTGCCAGCAGTTTATCAGCGGGAGGGCCTTCCGAGCAGTACTTC
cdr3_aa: CASSLSAGGPSEQYF

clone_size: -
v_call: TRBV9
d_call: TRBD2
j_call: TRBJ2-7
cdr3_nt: TGTGCCAGCAGCGTAGCGGGGGGGGCCAACGAGCAGTACTTC
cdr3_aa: CASSVAGGANEQYF

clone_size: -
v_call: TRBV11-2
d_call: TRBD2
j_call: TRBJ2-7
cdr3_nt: TGTGCCAGCAGCTTAGACCGACGGGAGGTGCGCGAGCAGTACTTC
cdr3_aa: CASSLDRREVREQYF

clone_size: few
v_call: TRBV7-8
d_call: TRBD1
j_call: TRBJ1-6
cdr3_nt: TGTGCCAGCAGCTCCGACAGGGGAAATTCACCCCTCCACTTT
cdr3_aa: CASSSDRGNSPLHF

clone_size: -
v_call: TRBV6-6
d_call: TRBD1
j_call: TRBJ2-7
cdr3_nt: TGTGCCAGCACCCAACAGGGGGCCTACGAGCAGTACTTC
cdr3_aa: CASTQQGAYEQYF

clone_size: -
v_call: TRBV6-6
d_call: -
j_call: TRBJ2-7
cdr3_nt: TGTGCCAGCAGTTACTCGAAGGCAGGGCAGTACTTC
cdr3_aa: CASSYSKAGQYF

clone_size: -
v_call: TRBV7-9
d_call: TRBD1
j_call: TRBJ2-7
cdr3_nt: TGTGCCAGCAGTCCCACGACAGGGAAGGGCGAGCAGTACTTC
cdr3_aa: CASSPTTGKGEQYF

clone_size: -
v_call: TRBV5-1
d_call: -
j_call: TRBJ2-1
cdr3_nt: TGCGCCAGCAGCCTCTTACAGACCTTTGAGCAGTTCTTC
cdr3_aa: CASSLLQTFEQFF

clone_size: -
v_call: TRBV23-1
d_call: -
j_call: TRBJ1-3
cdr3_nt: TGCGCCTTCGACCCTAGAGCCTCTGGAAACACCATATATTTT
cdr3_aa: CAFDPRASGNTIYF

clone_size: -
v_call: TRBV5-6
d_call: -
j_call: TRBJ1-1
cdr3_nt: TGTGCCAGCAGCTTGGAGTACTATCTGGGCGGAGGAGACACTGAAGCTTTCTTT
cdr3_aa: CASSLEYYLGGGDTEAFF

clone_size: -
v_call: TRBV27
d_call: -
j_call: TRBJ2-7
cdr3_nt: TGTGCCAGCAGTTTGGACACGGACTACGAGCAGTACTTC
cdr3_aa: CASSLDTDYEQYF

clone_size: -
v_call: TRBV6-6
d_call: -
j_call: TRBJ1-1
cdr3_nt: TGTGCCAGCACCCTCCAGGGCAGGGAGGGCACTGAAGCTTTCTTT
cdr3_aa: CASTLQGREGTEAFF

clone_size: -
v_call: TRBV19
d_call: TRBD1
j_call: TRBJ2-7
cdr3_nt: TGTGCCAGTACCCCAGCAGGGGACAGCTCCTACGAGCAGTACTTC
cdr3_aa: CASTPAGDSSYEQYF

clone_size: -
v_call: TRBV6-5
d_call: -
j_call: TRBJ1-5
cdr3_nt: TGTGCCAGCAGTGAATGGCGCAATCAGCCCCAGCATTTT
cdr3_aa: CASSEWRNQPQHF

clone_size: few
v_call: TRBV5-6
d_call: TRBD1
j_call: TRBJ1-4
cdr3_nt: TGTGCCAGCAGCATGACAGGGGGACTTCAGGAAAAACTGTTTTTT
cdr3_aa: CASSMTGGLQEKLFF

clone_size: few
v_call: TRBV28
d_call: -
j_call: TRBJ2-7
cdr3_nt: TGTGCCAGCAGTTTACTAGGGGGCGAGCAGTACTTC
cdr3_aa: CASSLLGGEQYF

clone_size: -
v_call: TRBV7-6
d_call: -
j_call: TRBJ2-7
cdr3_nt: TGTGCCAGCAGCTTAGCGACGTTGGAGGAGCAGTACTTC
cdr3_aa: CASSLATLEEQYF

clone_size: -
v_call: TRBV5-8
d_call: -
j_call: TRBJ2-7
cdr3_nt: TGTGCCAGCAGCTTAGGGGTCTCCTACGAGCAGTACTTC
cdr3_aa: CASSLGVSYEQYF